This T cell receptor beta chain was sequenced in a study of tumor-infiltrating lymphocytes in localized non-small cell lung cancer. Study in general: The cohort mixed smokers and never-smokers, several histologies, and some post-neoadjuvant-chemotherapy samples.

Trimming removed 6 bases from V and 1 base from J, with 10 bases in between. The CDR3 has 13 amino acids. CDR1 MDHEN and CDR2 SYDVKM come from the germline V gene. Libraries were prepared by immunoSEQ multiplex PCR; TCRdb keeps only in-frame clonotypes and omits some of them. In the table there are thousands of clones, approximately 70% of which are singletons. Findings of the study overall: TCR sequencing covered a subset of patients with enough tissue. No T-cell fraction difference was seen between IM1 and IM2 tumors. Different pieces of the same tissue went to different assays, confounding technical variation with intratumor heterogeneity.

As concerns this clone: The antigen remains unidentified.

The receptor comes from a human donor with non-small cell lung cancer. The chain links TRBV28 to TRBJ2-7, with D maybe TRBD1 (6 bases). Sequenced sample: uninvolved lung tissue not adjacent to the tumor. The DNA of the CDR3 is TGTGCCAGCAGAACAGGACAGTCCTACGAGCAGTACTTC. As protein: CASRTGQSYEQYF.